This T cell receptor (beta chain) is from a study of response to subunit inactivated influenza vaccine. The CDR3 totals 15 residues. Germline V gene data show CDR1 as ENHRY and CDR2 as SYGVKD. V gave up 6 bases and J gave up 8 bases; unmatched junction bases: 10. To note about this clonotype: The antigen remains undetermined.

TCRdb recomputed calls from the RT-PCR reads with MiXCR, one row per CDR3 protein. The sample lists about 650,000 distinct CDR3 sequences, 11% to 15% occurring once. Overall study results and limits: That few new T cells are recruited by each seasonal influenza vaccination was the authors' suggestion.

The origin of this receptor is a man aged 50 to 59 who received an inactivated influenza vaccine. This chain connects TRBV10-3 to TRBJ2-1; TRBD2 agrees at 10 bases. Sequenced here: PBMCs from blood, sampled 14 to 15 days before vaccination. The CDR3 reads CAISSSSGSLDEQFF. The CDR3 nucleotides are TGTGCCATCAGCTCTTCTAGCGGGAGTCTCGATGAGCAGTTCTTC.